A single sample gave rise to the 6 T cell receptor beta chains below, sequenced in a study of blood T cell repertoires in COVID-19. Only in-frame clones appear in the TCRdb table, and some are missing; sequencing was by immunoSEQ multiplex PCR. The sample yields roughly 240,000 clones, around 85% seen once. Sequencing was carried out using peripheral blood. These receptors originate from a man aged 50-59 years with COVID-19, enrolled during active disease.

The gene calls are TRBV9 and TRBJ2-2, with 9 bases that match TRBD2. Germline CDR1 reads SGDLS; CDR2 reads YYNGEE. The CDR3 has 16 residues. V gave up 4 bases and J gave up 3 bases; unmatched junction bases: 7. The CDR3 DNA follows: TGTGCCAGCAGCCCCCCTAGCGGGGAGCACACCGGGGAGCTGTTTTTT. Translation: CASSPPSGEHTGELFF. The full variable domain, in which reference TRBV9 and TRBJ2-2 provide the parts outside the CDR3, is DSGVTQTPKHLITATGQRVTLRCSPRSGDLSVYWYQQSLDQGLQFLIQYYNGEERAKGNILERFSAQQFPDLHSELNLSSLELGDSALYFCASSPPSGEHTGELFFGEGSRLTVL.

V is TRBV29-1 and J is TRBJ1-1; possible D gene TRBD1, 6 bases. The CDR3 runs 14 residues. The V and J ends lost 0 bases and 4 bases respectively, with 12 bases between them. Germline V gene sequence: CDR1 SQVTM, CDR2 ANQGSEA. For the CDR3, the DNA is TGCAGCGTTGAAGACAGGGGCGGTGGCACTGAAGCTTTCTTT. This codes for CSVEDRGGGTEAFF.

The chain carries TRBV6-5 and TRBJ2-2; TRBD1 matches 7 bases. Per germline, CDR1 MNHEY and CDR2 SVGAGI. Trimming at V came to 5 bases and at J to 7 bases, leaving 7 bases not matched to a gene. The CDR3 length is 14 residues. CDR3: CASSRPQGHGELFF. CDR3 bases: TGTGCCAGCAGTAGACCACAGGGGCACGGGGAGCTGTTTTTT.

The CDR3 DNA reads as TGTGCCTGGAGTGTGTCAGGGAATCAGCCCCAGCATTTT. Amino acids: CAWSVSGNQPQHF. V usage is TRBV30 and J usage is TRBJ1-5, with D perhaps matching TRBD1 (5 bases). Trimming shortened V by 0 bases and J by 4 bases, and 7 bases separated the two germline ends. Germline values: CDR1 GTSNPN, CDR2 SVGIG (reference sequence). This CDR3 is 13 amino acids long.

The rearrangement links TRBV18 to TRBJ1-5, with D perhaps TRBD1 (5 bases). The germline CDR1 and CDR2 sequences are KGHSH and LQKENI. This CDR3 contains 17 residues. Deletions cut 3 bases from V and 2 bases from J, with 17 bases between. The CDR3 DNA is TGTGCCAGCTCACCTGTATGGGCTTCGGGGGGCAATCAGCCCCAGCATTTT. Residues: CASSPVWASGGNQPQHF.

This rearrangement joins TRBV9 to TRBJ2-2; 10 bases match TRBD1. With 0 bases clipped from V and 4 bases from J, the junction kept 3 bases outside the gene matches. CDR3 length: 16 residues. Per the germline V gene, CDR1 is SGDLS and CDR2 is YYNGEE. CDR3 residues: CASSVGDRGGTGELFF. As DNA, the CDR3 is TGTGCCAGCAGCGTAGGGGACAGGGGTGGCACCGGGGAGCTGTTTTTT.